The clone carrying this TCR beta chain was seen ten or more times. The missing CDR3 end, 3 residues past where the read stops, is filled in from the germline J gene. Germline CDR1 is DFQATT and CDR2 is SNEGSKA (reference sequence). The CDR3 runs 14 residues. The J segment lost 6 bases and the V segment lost 5 bases, leaving 10 bases of the junction unmatched. The data originate from a study of T cell clonality in common variable immunodeficiency. Repertoires were generated with immunoSEQ multiplex PCR, while TCRdb's copy carries only in-frame clones and drops some. Altogether fewer than 75,000 clones were found in the sample, and no singletons occur.

Sequencing input: peripheral blood mononuclear cells. The receptor comes from a person between 18 and 75 years old in good health. This chain joins TRBV20-1 and TRBJ2-4, with 7 bases aligning to TRBD1. The CDR3 reads CSAYSIDRANIQYF. The sequenced CDR3 bases are TGCAGTGCTTACTCGATCGACAGGGCAAACATT.